This T cell receptor (beta chain) was recovered during a study of blood T cells in healthy people across ages. This clonotype appeared many times. Its specificity is not known. Through a sample-barcoded 5' primer and a J-beta primer mix, a second PCR was run for about 7 to 12 cycles. Each of the cDNA molecules was tagged by a template-switch adaptor with 12 random nucleotides. Via MiXCR, TCRdb re-called the 5' RACE reads, giving one row per CDR3 protein. The data contain hundreds of thousands of distinct CDR3 sequences, approximately 21% of them singletons. Germline-derived CDR1 and CDR2 are LGHDT and YNNKEL (reference sequence). The CDR3 has 14 amino acids. With V trimmed by 3 bases and J by 6 bases, 7 bases remained unmatched. Broader study findings: There was no known CMV status for donors, so expanded clonotype changes were possibly confounded. Reliance upon unsorted PBMCs precluded definitive naive versus antigen-experienced comparison. Naive T cell percentage showed a strong correlation with the diversity of TCR beta.

The clonotype originates from a man between 65 and 80 years old in good health. The rearrangement joins TRBV3-1 to TRBJ2-5; 7 nucleotides agree with TRBD2. Source material: blood. In nucleotides, the CDR3 is TGTGCCAGCAGCCAGGGAGCGGGAACAAAGACCCAGTACTTC. This gives the protein CASSQGAGTKTQYF.